This entry is about one T cell receptor beta chain. Its antigen is currently unknown. The CDR3 is 14 residues long. From germline, CDR1 is SEHNR and CDR2 FQNEAQ (reference sequence). V lost 1 base to trimming and J lost 14 bases; unmatched junction nucleotides: 11. A second PCR of 7 to 11 cycles used a sample-barcoded 5' primer and a J-beta primer mix. Each cDNA molecule was tagged by a template-switch adaptor with 12 random nucleotides. TCRdb used MiXCR to reprocess the 5' RACE reads, holding one entry per CDR3 protein. The sample contains 1.5 million to 1.8 million distinct CDR3 sequences, approximately 43% of which appear only once. The record originates from a study of blood T cells in healthy people across ages. Study-wide results and caveats: Diversity of TCR beta correlated strongly with naive T cell percentage.

The sample comprised blood. The chain couples TRBV7-9 to TRBJ2-1, with 7 bases lining up with TRBD2. The sequence was collected from a woman aged 18-35 years in good health. The CDR3 nucleotides are TGTGCCAGCAGCTTAGTCTCTAGCGGAGGCGGGGAGTTCTTC. It codes for CASSLVSSGGGEFF.